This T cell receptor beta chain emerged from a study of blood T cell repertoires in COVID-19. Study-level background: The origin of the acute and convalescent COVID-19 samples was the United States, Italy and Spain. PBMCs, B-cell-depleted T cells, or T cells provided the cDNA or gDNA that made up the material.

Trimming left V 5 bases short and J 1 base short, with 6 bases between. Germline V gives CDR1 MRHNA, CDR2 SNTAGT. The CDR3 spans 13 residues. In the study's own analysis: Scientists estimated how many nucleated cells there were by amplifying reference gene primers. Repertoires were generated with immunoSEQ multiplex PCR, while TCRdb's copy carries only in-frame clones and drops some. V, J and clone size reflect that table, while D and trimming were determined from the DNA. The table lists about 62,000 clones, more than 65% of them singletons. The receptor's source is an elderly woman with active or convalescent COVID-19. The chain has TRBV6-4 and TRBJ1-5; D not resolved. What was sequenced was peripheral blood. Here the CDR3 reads CASSQESNQPQHF. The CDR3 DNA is TGTGCCAGCAGTCAGGAAAGCAATCAGCCCCAGCATTTT.